These 16 T cell receptor beta chains were all obtained from the same sample, sequenced in a study of T cells in Graves' hyperthyroidism and ophthalmopathy. Amplified regions were TCR beta CDR3 sequences from RNA transcripts. HTBI primers were the set used in a first-round RT-PCR of the TCR CDR3. TCRdb re-called the multiplex PCR reads through MiXCR, storing one row per CDR3 protein. Of 600,000 to 900,000 distinct CDR3 sequences listed, 16% are singletons. The sequencing input was blood. Source of these receptors: a man younger than 30 with Graves' hyperthyroidism.

This clonotype was seen at least ten times. The V call is TRBV7-9, the J call TRBJ2-7, with a tentative D call TRBD1 (6 bases). Trimming left V 5 bases short and J 6 bases short, with 23 bases between. The CDR3 covers 16 residues. CDR1 is SEHNR, CDR2 FQNEAQ, per germline (reference sequence). The CDR3 nucleotides read TGTGCCAGCAGCCTACCCCCGAACAGGGCTACTGGCGAGCAGTACTTC. Amino acids: CASSLPPNRATGEQYF.

The chain is built from TRBV12-3 or TRBV12-4 and TRBJ1-5; D is ambiguous. The CDR3 totals 12 residues. V lost 6 bases and J lost 6, with 9 bases in between. The CDR3 protein is CASRVLGQPQHF. CDR3 bases: TGTGCCAGCAGGGTACTTGGTCAGCCCCAGCATTTT.

The rearrangement uses TRBV9 and TRBJ1-4, with D perhaps TRBD1 (6 bases). The CDR3 spans 14 residues. Germline CDR1 reads SGDLS; CDR2 reads YYNGEE. V lost 0 bases to trimming and J lost 8 bases, with 11 bases between them. CDR3 loop: CASSVGEGEEKLFF. The CDR3 DNA follows: TGTGCCAGCAGCGTAGGTGAGGGGGAGGAAAAACTGTTTTTT.

V is TRBV20-1 and J is TRBJ1-3; no firm D call. The germline V and J ends were trimmed by 6 bases and 0 bases, with 9 bases remaining between them. This CDR3 is 13 amino acids long. Germline loops: CDR1 DFQATT, CDR2 SNEGSKA (reference sequence). CDR3 nucleotides: TGCAGTGCCCGGACGGGCTCTGGAAACACCATATATTTT. Translation: CSARTGSGNTIYF.

At least ten counts were recorded for this clonotype. This chain links TRBV7-9 with TRBJ2-7, with 12 bases that match TRBD2. Germline CDR1 is SEHNR and CDR2 is FQNEAQ (reference sequence). V trimming: 3 bases; J trimming: 1 base; junction bases outside the gene matches: 10. CDR3 length: 18 residues. The CDR3 protein is CASSFIRLAGVGSYEQYF. The CDR3 nucleotides are TGTGCCAGCAGCTTCATTAGACTAGCGGGAGTGGGATCCTACGAGCAGTACTTC.

There are a few counts of this clonotype. The genes are TRBV19 and TRBJ2-7; the D is unclear. The length of the CDR3 is 14 residues. Germline V gene sequence: CDR1 LNHDA, CDR2 SQIVND (reference sequence). With 1 base removed from V and 1 base from J, the gap between germline ends came to 8 bases. Here the CDR3 reads CASSIVGGSYEQYF. The CDR3 nucleotides are TGTGCCAGTAGTATAGTAGGCGGTTCCTACGAGCAGTACTTC. The whole variable domain, remainder taken from reference TRBV19 and TRBJ2-7, is DGGITQSPKYLFRKEGQNVTLSCEQNLNHDAMYWYRQDPGQGLRLIYYSQIVNDFQKGDIAEGYSVSREKKESFPLTVTSAQKNPTAFYLCASSIVGGSYEQYFGPGTRLTVT.

This clonotype was detected many times. The rearrangement joins TRBV28 to TRBJ2-2; 10 bases agree with TRBD2. V was clipped by 3 bases and J by 5 bases; unmatched bases: 3. Germline V lookup: CDR1 MDHEN, CDR2 SYDVKM. CDR3 length equals 15 residues. The CDR3 loop is CASSLKLAGTGELFF. The CDR3 DNA follows: TGTGCCAGCAGTTTGAAACTAGCGGGGACCGGGGAGCTGTTTTTT.

This clonotype has at least ten counts. The CDR3 bases are TGTGCCAGCAGTTCAAGGTTTTCCGGGACTAGCGGGAGATACGAGCAGTACTTC. This sequence encodes CASSSRFSGTSGRYEQYF. This sequence joins TRBV27 and TRBJ2-7, with TRBD2 identical over 14 bases. The CDR3 extends over 18 amino acids. V shed 4 bases and J 4 bases; nucleotides not matched to a gene: 12. The germline gives CDR1 MNHEY, CDR2 SMNVEV (reference sequence).

The chain joins TRBV20-1 to TRBJ1-1; the D is unclear. This CDR3 contains 13 residues. The V end was cut by 5 bases, the J end by 4 bases, with 14 bases between. In germline, CDR1 is DFQATT, CDR2 SNEGSKA (reference sequence). The CDR3 bases are TGCAGTGCTCGTTATTATGCGGGCACTGAAGCTTTCTTT. Protein: CSARYYAGTEAFF.

There are many counts of this clonotype. The J gene is TRBJ2-7, the V gene TRBV28; D might be TRBD1 or TRBD2, each matching 5 bases. Germline V gene lookup returns CDR1 MDHEN and CDR2 SYDVKM. Trimming cost V 1 base and J 3 bases, with 13 bases left between them. The CDR3 covers 15 residues. The CDR3 DNA is TGTGCCAGCAGTTTATATCTCCCAGGGAGCTACGAGCAGTACTTC. Translation: CASSLYLPGSYEQYF.

A note on this clonotype: Given a much more abundant clone one base away, this may be a read error. The chain recombines TRBV6-1 with TRBJ1-1; no clear D. The CDR3 is 14 amino acids. Germline V gene lookup returns CDR1 MNHNS and CDR2 SASEGT. The CDR3 loop is CASGEAGRTTEAFF. The CDR3 DNA is TGTGCCAGCGGTGAAGCCGGCAGGACGACTGAAGCTTTCTTT.

The sample holds many counts of this clonotype. The V and J genes are TRBV5-1 and TRBJ1-5, with TRBD1 matching over 8 bases. The length of the CDR3 is 13 residues. The germline CDR1 and CDR2 sequences are SGHRS and YFSETQ. The J segment lost 7 bases and the V segment lost 5 bases, leaving 5 bases of the junction unmatched. DNA of the CDR3: TGCGCCAGCAGGACAGGGGATGGGCAGCCCCAGCATTTT. Translating gives CASRTGDGQPQHF.

A few counts support this clonotype. The chain uses TRBV30 and TRBJ2-7; 11 bases line up with TRBD2. Germline trimming cut 2 bases from V and 4 bases from J; bases unmatched to any gene: 7. CDR1 and CDR2 (germline): GTSNPN, SVGIG (reference sequence). The CDR3 runs to 15 residues. The chain's CDR3 is CAWSIVPSGRYEQYF. CDR3 DNA: TGTGCCTGGAGTATAGTCCCTAGCGGGAGGTACGAGCAGTACTTC. Supplemented by reference TRBV30 and TRBJ2-7, the full variable domain reads SQTIHQWPATLVQPVGSPLSLECTVEGTSNPNLYWYRQAAGRGLQLLFYSVGIGQISSEVPQNLSASRPQDRQFILSSKKLLLSDSGFYLCAWSIVPSGRYEQYFGPGTRLTVT.

This clonotype was seen more than once but under ten times. The chain employs TRBV20-1 and TRBJ2-1; 7 nucleotides align to TRBD1. The CDR3 spans 16 residues. Germline CDR1 and CDR2: DFQATT and SNEGSKA (reference sequence). The trim removed 1 base at V and 1 base at J, leaving 7 bases unmatched. The CDR3 DNA follows: TGCAGTGCTAGAGCCCCACAGGGGTGGTCCTACAATGAGCAGTTCTTC. Protein sequence: CSARAPQGWSYNEQFF.

Many counts were recorded for this clonotype. The gene calls are TRBV29-1 and TRBJ2-7; 16 nucleotides match TRBD2. Per the germline V gene, CDR1 is SQVTM and CDR2 is ANQGSEA. The CDR3 length is 16 residues. The V gene end was trimmed by 3 bases and the J gene end by 1 base; junction bases not matched to a gene: 3. The CDR3 reads CSVEGGLAGGSYEQYF. Here the CDR3 DNA reads TGCAGCGTTGAGGGGGGACTAGCGGGAGGGTCCTACGAGCAGTACTTC.

This chain uses TRBV9 with TRBJ2-7, with TRBD2 matching over 7 bases. V was clipped by 0 bases and J by 3 bases; unmatched bases: 3. CDR3 length: 14 residues. CDR1 is SGDLS, CDR2 YYNGEE, per germline. CDR3 nucleotide sequence: TGTGCCAGCAGCGTAGCTCCTAGCGGCTACGAGCAGTACTTC. Residues: CASSVAPSGYEQYF. Based on the CDR3 plus reference TRBV9 and TRBJ2-7, the full variable domain is DSGVTQTPKHLITATGQRVTLRCSPRSGDLSVYWYQQSLDQGLQFLIQYYNGEERAKGNILERFSAQQFPDLHSELNLSSLELGDSALYFCASSVAPSGYEQYFGPGTRLTVT.